This T cell receptor beta chain appears in the sequencing data of a study of T cells after yellow fever vaccination. In the study overall: Fractions of limited cellularity were prepared by means of SMART-Seq v4 Ultra Low Input. Whole-study findings and limits: In FACS-sorted repertoires, abundant clonotypes from the bulk population could appear as contaminants.

The CDR3 has 16 amino acids. With 5 bases removed from V and 2 bases from J, the gap between germline ends came to 16 bases. Germline CDR1 is SNHLY and CDR2 is FYNNEI. A remark on this clonotype: The antigen is not known.

TCRdb re-derived calls from the 5' RACE reads in MiXCR, one entry per CDR3 protein. The sample records just over 300,000 distinct CDR3 sequences, around 3.6% being singletons. The TCR comes from a man aged 18 to 35 who received the YFV17D yellow fever vaccine. The specimen was PBMCs, collected on the day of the yellow fever booster vaccination. The chain has TRBV2 and TRBJ2-1; tentative D call: TRBD1 (5 bases). CDR3 in amino acids: CASSPNFRQTYNEQFF. For the CDR3, the DNA is TGTGCCAGCAGTCCCAATTTCCGACAGACCTACAATGAGCAGTTCTTC.